Listed here are 13 T cell receptor beta chains from one sample, sequenced in a study of blood T cell repertoires in COVID-19. Assay used: immunoSEQ multiplex PCR; TCRdb lists only in-frame clones, some missing. Among some 50,000 clones, 80% to 90% were seen once, and the ten largest hold about 7.8%. Sequencing was carried out using peripheral blood. The source of these receptors is a man aged 45-65 years with active COVID-19.

This rearrangement joins TRBV5-1 to TRBJ1-1; 10 bases map to TRBD1. CDR3 size: 14 residues. Germline V gives CDR1 SGHRS, CDR2 YFSETQ. V gave up 4 bases and J gave up 7 bases; unmatched junction bases: 7. The CDR3 sequence is CASSPGQGGIEAFF. The CDR3 DNA sequence: TGCGCCAGCAGCCCCGGACAGGGGGGGATTGAAGCTTTCTTT.

The chain links TRBV6-4 to TRBJ1-1; D is perhaps TRBD1 (5 bases). Looked up from germline, CDR1 is MRHNA and CDR2 is SNTAGT. The CDR3 runs 14 residues. Between the trimmed V and J ends, which lost 9 bases and 1 base, there was a span of 15 bases. CDR3 nucleotide sequence: TGTGCCAGTAAAAGGGACTTTCAGAACACTGAAGCTTTCTTT. Translated: CASKRDFQNTEAFF.

V and J are TRBV15 and TRBJ2-3; D possibly corresponds to TRBD1 (6 bases). CDR3 length equals 15 residues. With 1 base removed from V and 2 bases from J, the gap between germline ends came to 10 bases. Germline CDR1 reads LNHNV; CDR2 reads YYDKDF (reference sequence). CDR3 loop: CATSRGTVSTDTQYF. DNA of the CDR3: TGTGCCACCAGCAGAGGGACAGTGTCCACAGATACGCAGTATTTT.

The genes are TRBV9 and TRBJ2-2; 7 nucleotides match TRBD1. Losses at the gene ends were 6 bases for V and 0 bases for J; bases not matched to a gene: 11. This CDR3 is built from 17 residues. Germline-derived CDR1 and CDR2 are SGDLS and YYNGEE. CDR3 nucleotides: TGTGCCAGCACCTCTCGGGTAGGGGGCGCGAACACCGGGGAGCTGTTTTTT. This translates into CASTSRVGGANTGELFF.

This sequence joins TRBV29-1 and TRBJ1-1, with 9 bases identical to TRBD1. In germline, CDR1 is SQVTM, CDR2 ANQGSEA. The CDR3 has 13 residues. Trimming removed 7 bases from V and 10 bases from J; junction bases left unmatched: 13. The CDR3, as DNA: TGCAGCGCGCGTCGCGAGACAGGGGGTCGAGCTTTCTTT. Translated: CSARRETGGRAFF. Based on the CDR3 plus reference TRBV29-1 and TRBJ1-1, the full variable domain is SAVISQKPSRDICQRGTSLTIQCQVDSQVTMMFWYRQQPGQSLTLIATANQGSEATYESGFVIDKFPISRPNLTFSTLTVSNMSPEDSSIYLCSARRETGGRAFFGQGTRLTVV.

The V gene is TRBV7-9, the J gene TRBJ2-3; 8 bases match TRBD2. The CDR3 extends over 16 amino acids. J was trimmed by 3 bases and V by 2 bases; bases with no gene match: 7. Germline CDR1 reads SEHNR; CDR2 reads FQNEAQ (reference sequence). The CDR3 DNA reads as TGTGCCAGCAGCTTATTAGTGAGCGGGAGAACAGATACGCAGTATTTT. Translated, it gives CASSLLVSGRTDTQYF.

This clone was seen just once. V gene TRBV2 combines with J gene TRBJ2-5; 8 nucleotides agree with TRBD1. V lost 4 bases to trimming and J lost 5 bases; unmatched junction nucleotides: 3. Germline-derived CDR1 and CDR2 are SNHLY and FYNNEI. The length of the CDR3 is 13 residues. The CDR3 loop is CASSVRGQETQYF. CDR3 nucleotides: TGTGCCAGCAGTGTCAGGGGGCAGGAGACCCAGTACTTC.

The CDR3: CATAEGLAGRTDTQYF. In nucleotides, the CDR3 is TGTGCCACAGCTGAAGGATTAGCGGGACGCACAGATACGCAGTATTTT. The chain employs TRBV24-1 and TRBJ2-3, with 8 bases that match TRBD2. The trim removed 10 bases at V and 1 base at J, leaving 12 bases unmatched. CDR1 is KGHDR, CDR2 SFDVKD, per germline. The CDR3 totals 16 residues.

This clone was recorded a few times. This chain connects TRBV19 to TRBJ2-3; 9 bases match TRBD1. Germline CDR1 LNHDA, CDR2 SQIVND (reference sequence). The CDR3 is made up of 15 amino acids. V lost 1 base and J lost 3; bases outside the gene matches: 2. The CDR3 is CASSIGDRVTDTQYF. CDR3 DNA: TGTGCCAGTAGTATAGGGGACAGGGTAACAGATACGCAGTATTTT.

The CDR3 loop reads CASRSGLAGKRLETQYF. The DNA for the CDR3 is TGTGCCAGCAGGAGCGGACTAGCGGGAAAGAGGTTGGAGACCCAGTACTTC. V is TRBV28 and J is TRBJ2-5; 12 bases map to TRBD2. CDR3 size: 17 residues. The trim removed 6 bases at V and 5 bases at J, leaving 13 bases unmatched. Germline values: CDR1 MDHEN, CDR2 SYDVKM. The full variable domain, rest sourced from reference TRBV28 and TRBJ2-5, is DVKVTQSSRYLVKRTGEKVFLECVQDMDHENMFWYRQDPGLGLRLIYFSYDVKMKEKGDIPEGYSVSREKKERFSLILESASTNQTSMYLCASRSGLAGKRLETQYFGPGTRLLVL.

This chain joins TRBV29-1 and TRBJ1-1, with D hard to call. The CDR3 is made up of 13 amino acids. Trimming left V 7 bases short and J 0 bases short, with 12 bases between. The V gene's germline CDR1 is SQVTM and CDR2 ANQGSEA. The DNA of the CDR3 is TGCAGCGCCTGGGAGACCATGAACACTGAAGCTTTCTTT. This gives the protein CSAWETMNTEAFF.

The chain links TRBV28 to TRBJ1-2; possible D gene TRBD1, 6 bases. Trimming removed 8 bases at V and 0 bases at J, with 19 bases between. The CDR3 is made up of 16 amino acids. Germline-derived CDR1 and CDR2 are MDHEN and SYDVKM. The CDR3 reads CASLTAYRQANYGYTF. The CDR3 region has the DNA TGTGCCAGCTTAACCGCATACCGACAGGCTAACTATGGCTACACCTTC.

The chain has TRBV5-8 and TRBJ2-1, with D maybe TRBD2 (5 bases). The CDR3 runs 16 residues. Looked up from germline, CDR1 is SGHTS and CDR2 is YDEGEE. Trimming removed 3 bases from V and 7 bases from J, with 20 bases in between. The CDR3 DNA follows: TGTGCCAGCAGCTCGTCCACGGGGTTACTTTGGAATGAGCAGTTCTTC. This encodes CASSSSTGLLWNEQFF.